The next 10 T cell receptor beta chains were all read from a single sample in a study of shared clonotypes between healthy human individuals. Sequencing was performed with immunoSEQ multiplex PCR; in TCRdb, only in-frame clones are kept and a portion is missing. The table lists roughly 2,300,000 clones, 80% to 95% of them singletons. Sequencing input: naive CD4+ T cells from PBMCs. As to subset: CD45RA+ positively selected. The receptors originated from a man aged 18 to 30 in good health. Some clones in this sample may be carry-over from other donors' samples.

This sequence joins TRBV5-1 and TRBJ2-1, with 11 bases that match TRBD2. V lost 2 bases, J lost 7 bases, and 5 bases stayed unmatched. Germline V gives CDR1 SGHRS, CDR2 YFSETQ. The CDR3 covers 15 residues. Here the CDR3 DNA reads TGCGCCAGCAGCTTAACTAGCGGGAGTCCAAATGAGCAGTTCTTC. Protein sequence: CASSLTSGSPNEQFF.

The rearrangement uses TRBV5-1 and TRBJ1-6; D gene ambiguous. Trimming left V 4 bases short and J 8 bases short, with 10 bases between. The CDR3 contains 13 residues. Germline V CDR1 and CDR2: SGHRS, YFSETQ. The CDR3 DNA sequence: TGCGCCAGCAGCAATCGGGGTTATTCACCCCTCCACTTT. Residues: CASSNRGYSPLHF.

In the case of this clone: An end of the junction differs from the germline gene, which may be a read error. V gene TRBV5-1 combines with J gene TRBJ1-1; no firm D call. This CDR3 has 14 residues. CDR1 and CDR2 (germline): SGHRS, YFSETQ. The DNA of the CDR3 is TGCGCCAGCAGCTCCTCCTACATGAAAACTGAAGCTTTCTTT. Translation gives CASSSSYMKTEAFF. The variable domain in full, with the rest retrieved from reference TRBV5-1 and TRBJ1-1, is KAGVTQTPRYLIKTRGQQVTLSCSPISGHRSVSWYQQTPGQGLQFLFEYFSETQRNKGNFPGRFSGRQFSNSRSEMNVSTLELGDSALYLCASSSSYMKTEAFFGQGTRLTVV.

The V call is TRBV5-1, the J call TRBJ1-2; tentatively, D is TRBD1 (5 bases). The CDR3 has 15 residues. Trimming shortened V by 0 bases and J by 6 bases, and 15 bases separated the two germline ends. The germline gives CDR1 SGHRS, CDR2 YFSETQ. CDR3 coding DNA: TGCGCCAGCAGCTTGGTTGGGGACCCGGCCAATGGCTACACCTTC. Its protein product is CASSLVGDPANGYTF.

This chain uses TRBV11-2 with TRBJ2-3; either TRBD1 or TRBD2 may supply D (6 bases each). From germline, CDR1 is SGHAT and CDR2 FQNNGV. The CDR3 sequence is 15 residues long. V gave up 4 bases and J gave up 6 bases, with 17 bases separating them. DNA for the CDR3: TGTGCCAGCAGCTCCCCCCGGGGGCAGCACGATACGCAGTATTTT. Its translation is CASSSPRGQHDTQYF.

J is TRBJ2-7 and V is TRBV28, with a possible D match to TRBD1 (6 bases). Trimming cost V 7 bases and J 3 bases, with 16 bases left between them. This CDR3 region has 14 residues. Germline V lookup: CDR1 MDHEN, CDR2 SYDVKM. CDR3 nucleotides: TGTGCCAGCATCCCCGGGACATCGGACTACGAGCAGTACTTC. It specifies CASIPGTSDYEQYF.

The chain joins TRBV7-9 to TRBJ2-7, with 7 bases fitting TRBD1. CDR1 and CDR2 (germline): SEHNR, FQNEAQ (reference sequence). V dropped 3 bases and J dropped 2; count of bases not matched to a gene: 7. CDR3 length: 15 amino acids. CDR3 amino acids: CASSLTPGQPYEQYF. CDR3 bases: TGTGCCAGCAGCTTGACCCCGGGACAGCCCTACGAGCAGTACTTC.

The chain is built from TRBV27 and TRBJ1-2; TRBD1 agrees at 12 bases. This CDR3 comprises 18 residues. J lost 4 bases, V lost 6 bases, and 15 bases had no gene match. Germline CDR1 reads MNHEY; CDR2 reads SMNVEV (reference sequence). The CDR3 protein is CASRASGTGGFIGYGYTF. CDR3 bases: TGTGCCAGCAGGGCTTCCGGGACAGGGGGCTTTATTGGCTATGGCTACACCTTC.

The rearrangement joins TRBV27 to TRBJ2-1; 12 bases map to TRBD2. There are 19 residues in the CDR3. The germline gives CDR1 MNHEY, CDR2 SMNVEV (reference sequence). V dropped 1 base and J dropped 7; count of bases not matched to a gene: 14. CDR3 amino acids: CASSLLASGRAGSLNEQFF. CDR3 DNA: TGTGCCAGCAGTTTATTGGCTAGCGGGAGGGCCGGATCGCTTAATGAGCAGTTCTTC.

V and J are TRBV2 and TRBJ2-7; D is tentatively TRBD1 or TRBD2 (5 bases each). The ends were cut back, 7 bases at V and 4 bases at J, with 20 bases in the middle. There are 15 residues in the CDR3. CDR1 and CDR2 (germline): SNHLY, FYNNEI. The CDR3 here is CASKYRDLMGYEQYF. CDR3 bases: TGTGCCAGCAAATACCGGGACCTTATGGGGTACGAGCAGTACTTC. Using reference TRBV2 and TRBJ2-7 for the parts outside the CDR3, the full variable domain is EPEVTQTPSHQVTQMGQEVILRCVPISNHLYFYWYRQILGQKVEFLVSFYNNEISEKSEIFDDQFSVERPDGSNFTLKIRSTKLEDSAMYFCASKYRDLMGYEQYFGPGTRLTVT.